The entry below describes one TCR beta chain. The record originates from a study of blood T cell repertoires in COVID-19. Study details: Both acute and convalescent COVID-19 samples were obtained from the United States, Italy and Spain. PBMCs, B-cell-depleted T cells, or T cells provided the cDNA or gDNA that made up the material.

In the authors' workflow: Reference gene primer amplification yielded estimated nucleated cell counts. The method was immunoSEQ multiplex PCR; TCRdb's version includes in-frame clones alone and lacks a portion of them. V and J calls and clone size come straight from that table; D and trimming were deduced from the DNA. Of approximately 200,000 clones listed, about 86% are singletons. Material: peripheral blood. The sequence derives from a man between 60 and 70 years old who had recovered from COVID-19.

CDR3: CASSHGIASPPFF. The CDR3 coding sequence is TGTGCCAGCAGCCACGGTATAGCTAGCCCGCCATTCTTC. The chain combines TRBV7-7 with TRBJ2-1; D is perhaps TRBD2 (5 bases). This CDR3 contains 13 residues. Between the trimmed V and J ends, which lost 5 bases and 16 bases, there was a span of 21 bases. The germline CDR1 and CDR2 sequences are SSHAT and FNYEAQ (reference sequence).